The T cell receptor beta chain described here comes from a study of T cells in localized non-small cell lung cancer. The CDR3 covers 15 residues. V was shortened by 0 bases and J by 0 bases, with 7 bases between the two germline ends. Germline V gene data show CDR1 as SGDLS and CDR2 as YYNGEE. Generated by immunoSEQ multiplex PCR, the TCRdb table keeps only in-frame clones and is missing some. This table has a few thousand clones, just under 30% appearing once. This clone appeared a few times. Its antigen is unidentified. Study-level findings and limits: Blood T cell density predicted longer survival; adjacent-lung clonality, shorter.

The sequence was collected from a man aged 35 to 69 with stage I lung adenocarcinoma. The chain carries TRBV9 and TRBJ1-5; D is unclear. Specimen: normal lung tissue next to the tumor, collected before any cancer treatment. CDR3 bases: TGTGCCAGCAGCGTAGACTCAGATAGCAATCAGCCCCAGCATTTT. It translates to CASSVDSDSNQPQHF.